Listed here are 27 T cell receptor beta chains from one sample, sequenced in a study of blood T cell repertoires in COVID-19. The method was immunoSEQ multiplex PCR; TCRdb's version includes in-frame clones alone and lacks a portion of them. The sample gives under 500,000 clones, 80% to 90% of which show up once; roughly 1.1% is in the top ten. Source material: PBMCs or T cells enriched from blood (not recorded which). All receptors come from a man younger than 45 who had recovered from COVID-19.

The rearrangement joins TRBV18 to TRBJ2-3; 8 nucleotides agree with TRBD1. Germline V gene lookup returns CDR1 KGHSH and CDR2 LQKENI. The CDR3 spans 15 residues. The junction had 6 bases not matched to a gene; V was cut back by 2 bases and J by 5 bases. Here the CDR3 reads CASSPTQGVGDTQYF. CDR3 bases: TGTGCCAGCTCACCAACACAGGGGGTTGGAGATACGCAGTATTTT.

V and J are TRBV19 and TRBJ2-7; 10 bases line up with TRBD1. Germline V gives CDR1 LNHDA, CDR2 SQIVND (reference sequence). The CDR3 sequence is 14 residues long. Trimming cost V 6 bases and J 2 bases; bases outside gene matches: 4. Here the CDR3 DNA reads TGTGCCAGTAGCACCGGGACAGGGGCCTACGAGCAGTACTTC. It specifies CASSTGTGAYEQYF.

V is TRBV6-6 and J is TRBJ2-3, with TRBD2 identical over 8 bases. The CDR3 totals 14 residues. Trimming removed 5 bases from V and 4 bases from J; junction bases left unmatched: 5. Germline V gene data show CDR1 as MNHNY and CDR2 as SVGAGI (reference sequence). The CDR3 spells CASSPRGGPDTQYF. CDR3 DNA: TGTGCCAGCAGTCCCCGGGGGGGGCCAGATACGCAGTATTTT.

The rearrangement links TRBV9 to TRBJ2-5, with 11 bases aligning to TRBD2. The CDR3 length is 17 residues. The J segment lost 5 bases and the V segment lost 4 bases, leaving 13 bases of the junction unmatched. Germline loops: CDR1 SGDLS, CDR2 YYNGEE. The CDR3 nucleotides are TGTGCCAGCAGCATTACCGGGACTAGCGGATATGGGGAGACCCAGTACTTC. Its protein product is CASSITGTSGYGETQYF.

V and J are TRBV12-3 or TRBV12-4 and TRBJ1-2; D gene uncertain. This CDR3 comprises 12 residues. The ends were cut back, 8 bases at V and 0 bases at J, with 7 bases in the middle. CDR3 protein: CASRESNYGYTF. CDR3 DNA sequence: TGTGCCAGCCGAGAATCTAACTATGGCTACACCTTC.

The rearrangement links TRBV5-6 to TRBJ1-1, with D uncertain. Germline CDR1 reads SGHDT; CDR2 reads YYEEEE. V shed 1 base and J shed 0 bases, with 10 bases lying between them. This CDR3 region has 15 residues. CDR3 in amino acids: CASSLIAGLNTEAFF. For the CDR3, the DNA is TGTGCCAGCAGCTTGATAGCCGGCCTGAACACTGAAGCTTTCTTT. Supplemented by reference TRBV5-6 and TRBJ1-1, the full variable domain reads DAGVTQSPTHLIKTRGQQVTLRCSPKSGHDTVSWYQQALGQGPQFIFQYYEEEERQRGNFPDRFSGHQFPNYSSELNVNALLLGDSALYLCASSLIAGLNTEAFFGQGTRLTVV.

The chain couples TRBV6-5 to TRBJ2-1; TRBD1 agrees at 9 bases. J lost 7 bases, V lost 6 bases, and 7 bases had no gene match. The germline CDR1 and CDR2 sequences are MNHEY and SVGAGI. The CDR3 runs to 14 residues. The DNA for the CDR3 is TGTGCCAGCAGCACCAGACAGGGGGGGAATGAGCAGTTCTTC. This codes for CASSTRQGGNEQFF.

The chain has TRBV2 and TRBJ1-4; a weak D match, TRBD1 (6 bases). Trimming stripped 2 bases from V and 8 bases from J, with 12 bases between. Germline assignment: CDR1 SNHLY and CDR2 FYNNEI. The CDR3 is made up of 14 amino acids. The DNA for the CDR3 is TGTGCCAGCAGTGAAATGGGGGCTCACGAAAAACTGTTTTTT. It encodes CASSEMGAHEKLFF.

This rearrangement joins TRBV6-2 or TRBV6-3 to TRBJ2-5; 11 bases line up with TRBD2. J gave up 5 bases and V 4 bases, and 6 bases lay outside the gene matches. CDR1 is MNHEY and CDR2 is SVGEGT in the germline V gene. CDR3 length: 15 residues. The CDR3 sequence is CASSSSLAGVETQYF. CDR3 nucleotide sequence: TGTGCCAGCAGTTCCTCACTAGCGGGAGTTGAGACCCAGTACTTC.

The chain is built from TRBV6-5 and TRBJ1-5; 7 nucleotides match TRBD1. After removal of 0 bases from V and 6 bases from J, the junction contained 2 bases not matched to a gene. Germline V CDR1 and CDR2: MNHEY, SVGAGI. This CDR3 has 14 residues. The CDR3 nucleotides are TGTGCCAGCAGTTACTCAGGGGGCTCTCAGCCCCAGCATTTT. It translates to CASSYSGGSQPQHF.

J is TRBJ2-2 and V is TRBV28; no clear D. The CDR3 runs 16 residues. The ends were cut back, 6 bases at V and 0 bases at J, with 14 bases in the middle. Germline V lookup: CDR1 MDHEN, CDR2 SYDVKM. CDR3: CASSYLSRSNTGELFF. The CDR3 region has the DNA TGTGCCAGCAGCTATCTGAGTCGATCGAACACCGGGGAGCTGTTTTTT.

The V call is TRBV5-1, the J call TRBJ1-2; 7 bases fit TRBD1. Trimming cost V 4 bases and J 8 bases; bases outside gene matches: 11. CDR1 is SGHRS, CDR2 YFSETQ, per germline. The CDR3 loop spans 14 amino acids. In nucleotides, the CDR3 is TGCGCCAGCAGCCAGGCACAAACAGGGGTCGGCTACACCTTC. Translating gives CASSQAQTGVGYTF.

The CDR3 protein is CASSLEYRQETQYF. The DNA for the CDR3 is TGTGCCAGCAGCTTAGAGTATAGACAAGAGACCCAGTACTTC. The V and J genes are TRBV7-2 and TRBJ2-5; no clear D. This CDR3 is 14 amino acids long. CDR1 is SGHTA, CDR2 FQGNSA, per germline. The V end lost 1 base, the J end lost 2 bases, and 8 bases lay between the germline ends. The full variable domain, its missing parts supplied by reference TRBV7-2 and TRBJ2-5, is GAGVSQSPSNKVTEKGKDVELRCDPISGHTALYWYRQSLGQGLEFLIYFQGNSAPDKSGLPSDRFSAERTGGSVSTLTIQRTQQEDSAVYLCASSLEYRQETQYFGPGTRLLVL.

V gene TRBV7-3 combines with J gene TRBJ1-1, with D maybe TRBD1 (5 bases). Germline V gene sequence: CDR1 SGHTA, CDR2 FQGTGA. This CDR3 spans 14 amino acids. The V end was cut by 5 bases, the J end by 6 bases, with 16 bases between. The CDR3 reads CASSQSQGIPEAFF. Here the CDR3 DNA reads TGTGCCAGCAGCCAATCGCAGGGTATTCCTGAAGCTTTCTTT.

The gene calls are TRBV20-1 and TRBJ1-5, with TRBD1 identical over 7 bases. Germline V gives CDR1 DFQATT, CDR2 SNEGSKA (reference sequence). This CDR3 comprises 15 residues. Unmatched junction bases numbered 10, after V lost 3 bases and J lost 5 bases. CDR3 DNA sequence: TGCAGTGCTAGTATACAGGGGATTTTGGATCAGCCCCAGCATTTT. Translated, it gives CSASIQGILDQPQHF.

The chain uses TRBV5-4 and TRBJ2-1; 9 bases are a match to TRBD2. V lost 4 bases, J lost 5 bases, and 4 bases stayed unmatched. Germline V lookup: CDR1 SGHNT, CDR2 YYREEE (reference sequence). The CDR3 has 14 amino acids. The CDR3 region has the DNA TGTGCCAGCAGCCCGACTAGCGGAAACAATGAGCAGTTCTTC. Its protein is CASSPTSGNNEQFF. Full variable domain (missing parts from reference TRBV5-4 and TRBJ2-1): ETGVTQSPTHLIKTRGQQVTLRCSSQSGHNTVSWYQQALGQGPQFIFQYYREEENGRGNFPPRFSGLQFPNYSSELNVNALELDDSALYLCASSPTSGNNEQFFGPGTRLTVL.

V gene TRBV30 combines with J gene TRBJ1-4; D is unresolved. The CDR3 length is 15 residues. V was cut by 2 bases and J by 8 bases, with 18 bases left in between. CDR1 GTSNPN and CDR2 SVGIG come from the germline V gene (reference sequence). The DNA for the CDR3 is TGTGCCTGGAGTCCGCCGGGAGGCCGGCGCGAAAAACTGTTTTTT. Protein sequence: CAWSPPGGRREKLFF.

The V call is TRBV12-2, the J call TRBJ1-5; the table calls TRBD1, which could not be checked here. TRBV12-2 has pseudogene status. This CDR3 region has 19 residues. Written as DNA, the CDR3 is TGTGCAAGCGGGTCTTACTCGGGGACAGGCGAATTGAGCAATCAGCCCCAGCATTTT. As protein: CASGSYSGTGELSNQPQHF.

V and J are TRBV6-5 and TRBJ2-2, with 8 bases aligning to TRBD2. Germline CDR1 and CDR2: MNHEY and SVGAGI. This CDR3 has 14 residues. V was clipped by 11 bases and J by 3 bases; unmatched bases: 8. CDR3 loop: CAGRTSFDTGELFF. Here the CDR3 DNA reads TGTGCCGGACGGACTAGCTTCGACACCGGGGAGCTGTTTTTT.

The chain joins TRBV6-5 to TRBJ1-1; D is perhaps TRBD1 (6 bases). Germline V lookup: CDR1 MNHEY, CDR2 SVGAGI. This CDR3 spans 13 amino acids. With 0 bases removed from V and 13 bases from J, the gap between germline ends came to 15 bases. The CDR3 reads CASSYSPAGVLFF. The CDR3 DNA is TGTGCCAGCAGTTACTCGCCCGCAGGGGTTCTTTTCTTT.

V gene TRBV9 combines with J gene TRBJ2-7; the match to TRBD2 covers 8 bases. The junction had 7 bases not matched to a gene; V was cut back by 0 bases and J by 5 bases. CDR1 and CDR2 from the germline V gene are SGDLS and YYNGEE. The CDR3 consists of 15 residues. CDR3 sequence reads: CASSVDPAGDHEQYF. The CDR3 bases are TGTGCCAGCAGCGTAGACCCAGCGGGAGACCACGAGCAGTACTTC.

In its sample, this clone was seen a few times. The V and J genes are TRBV11-2 and TRBJ1-4; D gene ambiguous. V lost 7 bases and J 8 bases, leaving 17 bases between the germline ends. The germline gives CDR1 SGHAT, CDR2 FQNNGV. The CDR3 spans 14 residues. CDR3 region: CASTSGKNGEKLFF. CDR3 DNA sequence: TGTGCCAGCACGTCCGGGAAAAATGGGGAAAAACTGTTTTTT.

This sequence joins TRBV5-1 and TRBJ2-1, with 11 nucleotides matching TRBD2. Trimming cost V 4 bases and J 5 bases; bases outside gene matches: 8. CDR1 and CDR2 from the germline V gene are SGHRS and YFSETQ. The CDR3 runs to 16 residues. DNA for the CDR3: TGCGCCAGCAGCGCCCGTCCGGGACTAGCGGACAATGAGCAGTTCTTC. Translated: CASSARPGLADNEQFF. Drawing the rest from reference TRBV5-1 and TRBJ2-1, the complete variable domain is KAGVTQTPRYLIKTRGQQVTLSCSPISGHRSVSWYQQTPGQGLQFLFEYFSETQRNKGNFPGRFSGRQFSNSRSEMNVSTLELGDSALYLCASSARPGLADNEQFFGPGTRLTVL.

This CDR3 is CASSFGRALLNGYTF. CDR3 in DNA: TGTGCCAGCAGCTTCGGGCGGGCCCTCCTCAATGGCTACACCTTC. The gene calls are TRBV13 and TRBJ1-2; D remains ambiguous. Trimming stripped 3 bases from V and 6 bases from J, with 17 bases between. The germline V gene encodes CDR1 PRHDT and CDR2 FYEKMQ (reference sequence). The CDR3 covers 15 residues.

This sequence joins TRBV5-8 and TRBJ1-5; D perhaps matches TRBD1 (5 bases). The CDR3 loop spans 13 amino acids. Trimming left V 4 bases short and J 6 bases short, with 11 bases between. CDR1 is SGHTS and CDR2 is YDEGEE in the germline V gene. The CDR3 DNA sequence: TGTGCCAGCAGCCAGGGCAGTGGTCAGCCCCAGCATTTT. Protein product: CASSQGSGQPQHF.

The genes are TRBV3-1 (or the pseudogene TRBV3-2) and TRBJ1-2; D not resolved. The CDR3 contains 14 residues. Germline V gene data show CDR1 as LGHDT and CDR2 as YNNKEL (reference sequence). Trimming stripped 1 base from V and 7 bases from J, with 13 bases between. CDR3 DNA: TGTGCCAGCAGCCAAGGAGACTCGGTGGGTGGCTACACCTTC. Translated: CASSQGDSVGGYTF.

The V and J genes are TRBV16 and TRBJ1-5, with D hard to call. CDR3 length: 14 amino acids. The germline V and J ends were trimmed by 2 bases and 3 bases, with 8 bases remaining between them. The germline V gene encodes CDR1 KGHSY and CDR2 FQNENV. This CDR3 is CASSQKTTNQPQHF. The CDR3 DNA reads as TGTGCCAGCAGCCAAAAGACAACCAATCAGCCCCAGCATTTT. Filled out from reference TRBV16 and TRBJ1-5, the complete variable domain reads GEEVAQTPKHLVRGEGQKAKLYCAPIKGHSYVFWYQQVLKNEFKFLISFQNENVFDETGMPKERFSAKCLPNSPCSLEIQATKLEDSAVYFCASSQKTTNQPQHFGDGTRLSIL.